This TCR beta chain was sequenced for a study of T cell responses to AZD1222 COVID-19 vaccine. Sequenced by immunoSEQ multiplex PCR; TCRdb stores in-frame clones only, minus some. The data contain about 120,000 clones, about 88% of them singletons. The V gene end was trimmed by 8 bases and the J gene end by 5 bases; junction bases not matched to a gene: 19. This CDR3 spans 17 amino acids. CDR1 and CDR2 (germline): KGHSH, LQKENI. Sample: peripheral blood, taken 28 days after the second AZD1222 dose. The receptor's source is an adult who received the AZD1222 COVID-19 vaccine. This chain uses TRBV18 with TRBJ2-7, with 9 bases fitting TRBD1. CDR3 in DNA: TGTGCCAGCCGTCTCCGAGGCTGGGACAGGGAAACCCACGAGCAGTACTTC. It is translated as CASRLRGWDRETHEQYF. The variable domain in full, with the rest retrieved from reference TRBV18 and TRBJ2-7, is NAGVMQNPRHLVRRRGQEARLRCSPMKGHSHVYWYRQLPEEGLKFMVYLQKENIIDESGMPKERFSAEFPKEGPSILRIQQVVRGDSAAYFCASRLRGWDRETHEQYFGPGTRLTVT.